This note documents a single T cell receptor beta chain sequence. This sample stems from a study of T cell changes during pregnancy in multiple sclerosis. V was cut by 2 bases and J by 9 bases, with 14 bases left in between. CDR3 size: 14 residues. Germline CDR1 and CDR2: LGHNA and YNFKEQ. The assay was immunoSEQ multiplex PCR, and TCRdb's table has in-frame clones only and misses some. The data show under 70,000 clones, about 92% seen once. The source was peripheral blood, collected in the third trimester of pregnancy. The chain joins TRBV4-2 to TRBJ2-1, with D perhaps matching TRBD2 (6 bases). The TCR originated in a female donor in good health, enrolled as a control in a pregnancy study. The CDR3: CASSQKTSVGEQFF. In DNA, the CDR3 is TGTGCCAGCAGCCAAAAGACTAGTGTTGGTGAGCAGTTCTTC.